This paragraph covers one T cell receptor beta chain sequence. V lost 3 bases and J lost 7, with 19 bases in between. Germline V gene lookup returns CDR1 MGHRA and CDR2 YSYEKL. The CDR3 length is 16 residues. The data stem from a study of technical replicates of blood from a few donors. Sequenced by immunoSEQ multiplex PCR; TCRdb stores in-frame clones only, minus some. The data contain about 97,000 clones, approximately 96% of them singletons. Sample: T cells isolated from PBMCs. The gene calls are TRBV4-1 and TRBJ2-1; D is perhaps TRBD2 (6 bases). The clonotype was recovered from a human donor in good health. The chain's CDR3 is CASSQEAGKTGNEQFF. CDR3 DNA sequence: TGCGCCAGCAGCCAGGAAGCGGGCAAAACCGGGAATGAGCAGTTCTTC.